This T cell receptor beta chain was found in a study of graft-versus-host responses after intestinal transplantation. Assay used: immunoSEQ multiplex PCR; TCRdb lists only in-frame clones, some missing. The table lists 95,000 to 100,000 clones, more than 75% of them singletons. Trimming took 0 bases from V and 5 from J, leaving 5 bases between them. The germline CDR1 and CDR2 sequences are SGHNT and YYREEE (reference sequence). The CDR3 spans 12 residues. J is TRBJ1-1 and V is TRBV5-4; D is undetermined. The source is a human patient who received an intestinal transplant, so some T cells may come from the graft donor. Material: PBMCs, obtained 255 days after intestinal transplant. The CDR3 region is CASSLVGTEAFF. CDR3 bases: TGTGCCAGCAGCTTGGTGGGAACTGAAGCTTTCTTT.